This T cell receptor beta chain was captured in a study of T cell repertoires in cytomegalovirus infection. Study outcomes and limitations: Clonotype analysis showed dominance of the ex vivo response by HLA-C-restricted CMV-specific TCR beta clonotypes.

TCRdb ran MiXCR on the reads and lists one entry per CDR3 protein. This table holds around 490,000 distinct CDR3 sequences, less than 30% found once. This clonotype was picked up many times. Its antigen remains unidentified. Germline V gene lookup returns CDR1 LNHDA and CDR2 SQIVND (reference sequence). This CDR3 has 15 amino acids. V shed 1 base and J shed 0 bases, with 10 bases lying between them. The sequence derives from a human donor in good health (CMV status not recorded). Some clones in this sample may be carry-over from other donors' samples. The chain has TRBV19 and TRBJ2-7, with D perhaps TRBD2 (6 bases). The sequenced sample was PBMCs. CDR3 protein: CASSIAAGSSYEQYF. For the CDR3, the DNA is TGTGCCAGTAGTATAGCTGCGGGGAGCTCCTACGAGCAGTACTTC. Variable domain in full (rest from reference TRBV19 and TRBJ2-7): DGGITQSPKYLFRKEGQNVTLSCEQNLNHDAMYWYRQDPGQGLRLIYYSQIVNDFQKGDIAEGYSVSREKKESFPLTVTSAQKNPTAFYLCASSIAAGSSYEQYFGPGTRLTVT.